This record covers a single T cell receptor (beta chain). This clonotype occurred a few times. This clone's antigen is unknown. No much larger clone exists at a distance of one base, and base qualities are not known. This specimen comes from a study of post-analysis software for immune sequencing data (dated by TCRdb to the mid-2010s). Study-level background: Relapsing-remitting, secondary progressive and progressive-relapsing multiple sclerosis were recorded as disease courses, and subtype annotation was lacking for some patients. A subset of samples was prepared in parallel using single-end sample barcoding, then pooled and co-amplified after Illumina adapter ligation. Patient repertoires were compared against 11 previously published healthy control repertoires from donors aged roughly 6 to 28 years.

The library was produced with PCR. TCRdb shows the sequencer as Illumina HiSeq 2500. To reduce PCR and sequencing biases, unique molecular identifiers were incorporated into the TCR beta cDNA libraries. Roughly 500,000 cDNA molecules were obtained for every 1 to 10 million input T cells, so each molecule roughly corresponded to one T cell. The patient libraries were prepared and sequenced using the same protocol as the earlier healthy control dataset. Within a given batch, samples were prepared together, multiplexed and sequenced on the same HiSeq lane. From the authors' description of their analysis: Raw barcoded reads were processed with MIGEC, discarding single-read molecular identifier groups before consensus assembly and CDR3 extraction. Clonotype tables were post-analysed with VDJtools, and diversity was normalized by down-sampling all datasets to the smallest sample size. In repertoire overlap clustering, CDR3 amino acid sequences, but not nucleotide sequences, were matched to correct batch-related cross-sample contamination. In-frame beta chains were kept once TCRdb had trimmed the public reads at Q25 with fastp and called clones with MiXCR. For every CDR3 protein sequence, its rows merge into one entry that carries the most common genes and DNA. Here the V and J calls rest on TCRdb's processing, not on the authors' analysis. In this sample the table shows about 810,000 distinct CDR3 sequences, roughly 50% of which occur a single time. The ten largest account for 4.6% of the sample.

To demonstrate the VDJtools post-analysis software, TCR beta repertoires were profiled from the peripheral blood of about 13 young patients with multiple sclerosis. Multiple sclerosis patients were children and adolescents aged about 6 to 16 years. Overall study outcomes, separate from this receptor: The multiple sclerosis patient group was slightly younger than the control group. Roughly 5 TRBV segments, including TRBV5-6, TRBV5-1 and TRBV20-1, were significantly more frequent in patients than controls. When samples were clustered directly using the F measure, samples prepared in the same batch co-clustered strongly, which prompted a batch-effect correction. Normalized Chao1 diversity was significantly lower in multiple sclerosis patients than controls, suggesting substantial peripheral T-cell clonal expansion.

Here V drops 3 bases and J drops 3 bases, and the junction holds 5 bases not matched to any gene. Including the terminal cysteine and phenylalanine, the CDR3 comprises 15 residues. Only the CDR3 DNA stays, 45 bases, in frame from base 1. Via the germline V gene, CDR1 is ENHRY and CDR2 SYGVKD. The chain joins TRBV10-3 to TRBJ1-2; TRBD1 lines up with 9 middle nucleotides. This receptor was identified in a girl aged 5-17 years with multiple sclerosis. Sequencing was carried out using blood. In nucleotide form, the sequence is TGTGCCATCAGTGAACCAGACAGGGGGGACTATGGCTACACCTTC. Its product reads: CAISEPDRGDYGYTF.